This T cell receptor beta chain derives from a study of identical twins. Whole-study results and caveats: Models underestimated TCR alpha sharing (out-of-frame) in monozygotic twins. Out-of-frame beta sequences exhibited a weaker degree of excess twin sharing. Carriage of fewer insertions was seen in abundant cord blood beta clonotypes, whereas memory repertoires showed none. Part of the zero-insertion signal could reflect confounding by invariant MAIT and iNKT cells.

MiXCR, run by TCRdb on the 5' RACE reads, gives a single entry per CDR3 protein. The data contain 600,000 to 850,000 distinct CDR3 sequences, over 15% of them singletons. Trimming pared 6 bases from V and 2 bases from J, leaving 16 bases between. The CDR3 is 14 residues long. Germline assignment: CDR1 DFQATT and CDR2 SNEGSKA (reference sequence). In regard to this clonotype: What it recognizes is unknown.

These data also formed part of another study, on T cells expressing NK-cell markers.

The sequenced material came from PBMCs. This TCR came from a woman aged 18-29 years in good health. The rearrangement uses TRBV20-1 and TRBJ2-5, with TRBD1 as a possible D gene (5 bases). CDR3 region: CSANPPRQQETQYF. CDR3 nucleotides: TGCAGTGCCAATCCCCCCCGACAGCAAGAGACCCAGTACTTC.